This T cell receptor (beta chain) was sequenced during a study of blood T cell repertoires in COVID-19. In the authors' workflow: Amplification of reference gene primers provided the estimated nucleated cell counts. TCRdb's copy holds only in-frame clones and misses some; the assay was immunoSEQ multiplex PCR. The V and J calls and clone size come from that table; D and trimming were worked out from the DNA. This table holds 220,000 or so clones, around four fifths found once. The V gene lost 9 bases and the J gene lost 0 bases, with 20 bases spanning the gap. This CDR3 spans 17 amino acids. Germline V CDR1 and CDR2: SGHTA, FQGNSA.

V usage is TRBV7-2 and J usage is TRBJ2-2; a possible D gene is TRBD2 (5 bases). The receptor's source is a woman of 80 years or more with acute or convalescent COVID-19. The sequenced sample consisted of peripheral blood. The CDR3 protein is CASSTRTDFANTGELFF. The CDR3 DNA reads TGTGCCAGTTCTACAAGGACGGACTTCGCGAACACCGGGGAGCTGTTTTTT.